These 8 T cell receptor beta chains share one sample of origin, sequenced in a study of T cells after yellow fever vaccination. TCRdb fed the 5' RACE reads into MiXCR, producing one record per CDR3 protein. The repertoire includes under 550,000 distinct CDR3 sequences, about a fifth of them detected once, and less than 20% sits in the top ten. Material: PBMCs, obtained roughly 23 days after the first yellow fever vaccination. The receptors originated from a man between 18 and 29 years old who received the YFV17D yellow fever vaccine.

In this sample, this clonotype turned up a few times. V gene TRBV5-5 combines with J gene TRBJ1-2; no clear D. CDR3 length: 14 amino acids. The germline V gene encodes CDR1 SGHKS and CDR2 YYEKEE (reference sequence). Trimming pared 0 bases from V and 7 bases from J, leaving 13 bases between. The CDR3 reads CASSLEPDRRGYTF. CDR3 in DNA: TGTGCCAGCAGCTTGGAACCAGACCGCCGTGGCTACACCTTC.

This chain uses TRBV12-3 or TRBV12-4 with TRBJ2-7; D unclear. The CDR3 runs 12 residues. Trimming cost V 6 bases and J 6 bases, with 12 bases left between them. CDR3 amino acids: CASSPGPTEQYV. The CDR3 nucleotides are TGTGCCAGCAGCCCCGGGCCAACCGAGCAGTACGTC.

The chain links TRBV11-3 to TRBJ2-1; D not resolved. CDR1 and CDR2 (germline): SGHNT, YENEEA. With 2 bases removed from V and 7 bases from J, the gap between germline ends came to 9 bases. The CDR3 spans 13 residues. CDR3 coding DNA: TGTGCCAGCAGCTTATATGGGGTTAATGAGCAGTTCTTC. This encodes CASSLYGVNEQFF. The full variable domain, its missing parts supplied by reference TRBV11-3 and TRBJ2-1, is EAGVVQSPRYKIIEKKQPVAFWCNPISGHNTLYWYLQNLGQGPELLIRYENEEAVDDSQLPKDRFSAERLKGVDSTLKIQPAELGDSAVYLCASSLYGVNEQFFGPGTRLTVL.

V is TRBV5-1 and J is TRBJ2-1; the D gene is possibly TRBD1 (6 bases). CDR3 length: 14 residues. V was clipped by 4 bases and J by 4 bases, with 12 bases between them. Germline V CDR1 and CDR2: SGHRS, YFSETQ. DNA of the CDR3: TGCGCCAGCAGCGCAGGGGCCAGTTACAATGAGCAGTTCTTC. Its translation is CASSAGASYNEQFF. Together with reference TRBV5-1 and TRBJ2-1, the CDR3 gives the full variable domain: KAGVTQTPRYLIKTRGQQVTLSCSPISGHRSVSWYQQTPGQGLQFLFEYFSETQRNKGNFPGRFSGRQFSNSRSEMNVSTLELGDSALYLCASSAGASYNEQFFGPGTRLTVL.

This clonotype was seen a handful of times. The V call is TRBV7-2, the J call TRBJ2-5, with 12 nucleotides matching TRBD2. Germline loops: CDR1 SGHTA, CDR2 FQGNSA. With V trimmed by 5 bases and J by 4 bases, 8 bases remained unmatched. The CDR3 is 16 residues long. The CDR3 sequence: CASSRGLAGNLETQYF. In DNA form, the CDR3 reads TGTGCCAGCAGCCGCGGACTAGCGGGGAACTTAGAGACCCAGTACTTC.

The chain joins TRBV7-7 to TRBJ2-7; D possibly matches TRBD1 or TRBD2 (5 bases each). The CDR3 extends over 15 amino acids. Germline CDR1 SSHAT, CDR2 FNYEAQ (reference sequence). The V and J ends lost 5 bases and 7 bases respectively, with 21 bases between them. The DNA for the CDR3 is TGTGCCAGCAGCCCGCAACCCTTGGGGGTAGGGGAGCAGTACTTC. It yields the protein CASSPQPLGVGEQYF. Complete variable domain (other parts from reference TRBV7-7 and TRBJ2-7): GAGVSQSPRYKVTKRGQDVTLRCDPISSHATLYWYQQALGQGPEFLTYFNYEAQPDKSGLPSDRFSAERPEGSISTLTIQRTEQRDSAMYRCASSPQPLGVGEQYFGPGTRLTVT.

This clonotype showed up many times. The chain links TRBV12-3 or TRBV12-4 to TRBJ2-1; maybe TRBD1 (5 bases). The germline V and J ends were trimmed by 5 bases and 4 bases, with 15 bases remaining between them. The CDR3 contains 15 residues. The CDR3 coding sequence is TGTGCCAGCAGTCCCGCCAGGGCGCGATACAATGAGCAGTTCTTC. It translates to CASSPARARYNEQFF.

The CDR3 reads CASRDGRTTDTQYF. The CDR3 nucleotides are TGTGCCAGCAGAGACGGCAGAACCACAGATACGCAGTATTTT. V is TRBV7-9 and J is TRBJ2-3; the D is unclear. CDR1 SEHNR and CDR2 FQNEAQ come from the germline V gene (reference sequence). CDR3 length: 14 residues. V was pared by 6 bases and J by 2 bases, with 12 bases between.